The clone carrying this T cell receptor (beta chain) turned up a few times. Its antigen remains unidentified. This record belongs to a study of cytomegalovirus exposure and HLA in healthy donors. At the level of the study: Counted in an early data release were roughly 81 million unique TCRs from HLA-typed donors. Study conclusions and caveats: In a later analysis, at a false discovery rate of 0.05, approximately 15,000 TCR beta sequences matched HLA alleles. Overall, around 160 TCR beta chains were annotated as cytomegalovirus-associated.

Primers for the PCR totalled 60 Vbeta and 13 Jbeta. Data came from immunoSEQ multiplex PCR; TCRdb stores just in-frame clones and leaves some out. The repertoire holds under 150,000 clones, with 60% to 85% as singletons. In germline, CDR1 is SGHNT, CDR2 YYREEE (reference sequence). CDR3 length: 15 amino acids. Trimming cost V 4 bases and J 1 base, with 14 bases left between them. What was sequenced was PBMCs. The clonotype originates from a man in his forties in good health and CMV-seropositive. The V and J genes are TRBV5-4 and TRBJ1-1, with D possibly TRBD1 on 6 matching bases. The CDR3 loop is CASSPQQGQNTEAFF. CDR3 bases: TGTGCCAGCAGCCCTCAACAGGGACAGAACACTGAAGCTTTCTTT. Looking up the rest from reference TRBV5-4 and TRBJ1-1 gives the full variable domain: ETGVTQSPTHLIKTRGQQVTLRCSSQSGHNTVSWYQQALGQGPQFIFQYYREEENGRGNFPPRFSGLQFPNYSSELNVNALELDDSALYLCASSPQQGQNTEAFFGQGTRLTVV.